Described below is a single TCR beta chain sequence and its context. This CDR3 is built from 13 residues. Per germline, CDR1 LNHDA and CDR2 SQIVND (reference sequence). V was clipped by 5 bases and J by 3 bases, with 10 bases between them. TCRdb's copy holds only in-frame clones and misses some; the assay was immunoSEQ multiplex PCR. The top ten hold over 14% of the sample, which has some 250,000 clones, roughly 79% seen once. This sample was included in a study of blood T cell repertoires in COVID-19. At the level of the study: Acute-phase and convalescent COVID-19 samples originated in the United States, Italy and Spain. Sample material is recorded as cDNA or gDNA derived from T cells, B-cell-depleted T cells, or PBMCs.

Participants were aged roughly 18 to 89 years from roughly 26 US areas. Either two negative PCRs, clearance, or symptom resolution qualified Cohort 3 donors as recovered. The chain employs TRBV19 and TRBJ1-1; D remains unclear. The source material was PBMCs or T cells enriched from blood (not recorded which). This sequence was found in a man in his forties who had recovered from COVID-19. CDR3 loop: CASSVKGDTEAFF. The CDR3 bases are TGTGCCAGTAGTGTAAAGGGAGACACTGAAGCTTTCTTT. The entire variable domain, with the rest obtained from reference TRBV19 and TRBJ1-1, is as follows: DGGITQSPKYLFRKEGQNVTLSCEQNLNHDAMYWYRQDPGQGLRLIYYSQIVNDFQKGDIAEGYSVSREKKESFPLTVTSAQKNPTAFYLCASSVKGDTEAFFGQGTRLTVV.